What follows are 26 T cell receptor beta chains derived from one specimen sequenced in a study of blood T cell repertoires in COVID-19. Generated by immunoSEQ multiplex PCR, the TCRdb table keeps only in-frame clones and is missing some. The table has approximately 60,000 clones, roughly 87% seen once. The source material was peripheral blood. These receptors originate from a woman older than 75 with COVID-19, enrolled during active disease.

V is TRBV5-6 and J is TRBJ2-5, with D possibly matching TRBD2 (7 bases). The V end lost 6 bases, the J end lost 7 bases, and 22 bases lay between the germline ends. The CDR3 spans 15 residues. Germline V gives CDR1 SGHDT, CDR2 YYEEEE. This CDR3 is CASTRGGGKRGTQYF. In nucleotides, the CDR3 is TGTGCCAGCACCCGAGGGGGGGGAAAGAGAGGGACCCAGTACTTC.

This sequence joins TRBV2 and TRBJ1-4; 7 nucleotides align to TRBD1. This CDR3 comprises 16 residues. Germline lookup yields CDR1 SNHLY and CDR2 FYNNEI. The J segment lost 8 bases and the V segment lost 0 bases, leaving 9 bases of the junction unmatched. In nucleotides, the CDR3 is TGTGCCAGCAGTGAAGCGGGCGCAGGGGGGAAGGAAAAACTGTTTTTT. Translation: CASSEAGAGGKEKLFF.

The chain uses TRBV18 and TRBJ1-5, with 10 bases that match TRBD1. Germline CDR1 reads KGHSH; CDR2 reads LQKENI. This CDR3 is 14 amino acids long. Unmatched junction bases numbered 1, after V lost 3 bases and J lost 5 bases. The CDR3 loop reads CASSPTGGDQPQHF. The DNA for the CDR3 is TGTGCCAGCTCACCGACAGGGGGCGATCAGCCCCAGCATTTT. Filled out from reference TRBV18 and TRBJ1-5, the complete variable domain reads NAGVMQNPRHLVRRRGQEARLRCSPMKGHSHVYWYRQLPEEGLKFMVYLQKENIIDESGMPKERFSAEFPKEGPSILRIQQVVRGDSAAYFCASSPTGGDQPQHFGDGTRLSIL.

The rearrangement links TRBV7-9 to TRBJ2-6; D call uncertain. The germline V and J ends were trimmed by 8 bases and 0 bases, with 8 bases remaining between them. Germline lookup yields CDR1 SEHNR and CDR2 FQNEAQ (reference sequence). The CDR3 has 14 residues. CDR3: CASVPSSGANVLTF. The CDR3 DNA reads TGTGCCAGCGTCCCGTCCTCTGGGGCCAACGTCCTGACTTTC.

CDR3: CASSLVIRGPPYEQYF. CDR3 DNA: TGTGCCAGCAGCTTAGTTATTCGCGGGCCCCCCTACGAGCAGTACTTC. V and J are TRBV11-2 and TRBJ2-7; D possibly corresponds to TRBD2 (5 bases). From germline, CDR1 is SGHAT and CDR2 FQNNGV. The CDR3 runs 16 residues. Trimming pared 1 base from V and 2 bases from J, leaving 15 bases between.

The genes are TRBV3-1 (or the pseudogene TRBV3-2) and TRBJ1-3, with 10 bases identical to TRBD1. The CDR3 has 19 residues. The V and J ends lost 1 base and 4 bases, in that order; junction bases with no gene match: 13. Per germline, CDR1 LGHDT and CDR2 YNNKEL (reference sequence). In DNA, the CDR3 is TGTGCCAGCAGCCAAGGGACAGGGGGAGAGTTTTTCAGGGGAAACACCATATATTTT. It is translated as CASSQGTGGEFFRGNTIYF.

The chain couples TRBV19 to TRBJ1-6; 8 bases map to TRBD1. The CDR3 is 18 residues long. Germline V gene sequence: CDR1 LNHDA, CDR2 SQIVND (reference sequence). Losses at the gene ends were 3 bases for V and 0 bases for J; bases not matched to a gene: 7. Written as DNA, the CDR3 is TGTGCCAGTAGTATCGGACAGGGCCCGAGCTCCTATAATTCACCCCTCCACTTT. Translation: CASSIGQGPSSYNSPLHF.

This clone was found a few times. The chain employs TRBV5-4 and TRBJ2-7, with TRBD1 matching over 7 bases. Trimming removed 2 bases from V and 4 bases from J; junction bases left unmatched: 3. Germline CDR1 is SGHNT and CDR2 is YYREEE (reference sequence). There are 13 residues in the CDR3. CDR3 DNA sequence: TGTGCCAGCAGCTTAAACAGGGGATACGAGCAGTACTTC. Residues: CASSLNRGYEQYF.

This chain connects TRBV7-9 to TRBJ2-2, with 9 bases matching TRBD1. This CDR3 contains 14 residues. Germline-derived CDR1 and CDR2 are SEHNR and FQNEAQ (reference sequence). J lost 8 bases, V lost 5 bases, and 6 bases had no gene match. For the CDR3, the DNA is TGTGCCAGCAGCCTGGGACAGGGCAAAGGGGAGCTGTTTTTT. Protein sequence: CASSLGQGKGELFF.

The chain combines TRBV19 with TRBJ2-2, with 10 bases matching TRBD1. Per the germline V gene, CDR1 is LNHDA and CDR2 is SQIVND (reference sequence). Germline trimming cut 0 bases from V and 10 bases from J; bases unmatched to any gene: 8. The CDR3 extends over 16 amino acids. This CDR3 reads CASSIEPGQGIKELFF. The CDR3 DNA is TGTGCCAGTAGTATAGAACCGGGACAGGGGATTAAGGAGCTGTTTTTT.

V is TRBV5-8 and J is TRBJ1-5; perhaps TRBD1 as D (6 bases). Trimming removed 7 bases at V and 0 bases at J, with 14 bases between. The CDR3 loop spans 15 amino acids. The germline CDR1 and CDR2 sequences are SGHTS and YDEGEE. The CDR3 DNA is TGTGCCAGCTCGGAGTCGGGACATAGCAATCAGCCCCAGCATTTT. Residues: CASSESGHSNQPQHF.

This rearrangement joins TRBV6-5 to TRBJ1-2; D is unresolved. Germline CDR1 and CDR2: MNHEY and SVGAGI. The CDR3 is 15 residues long. V was clipped by 2 bases and J by 0 bases, with 10 bases between them. CDR3 residues: CASSYGRAANYGYTF. The CDR3 DNA follows: TGTGCCAGCAGTTACGGGAGGGCTGCTAACTATGGCTACACCTTC.

In nucleotides, the CDR3 is TGTGCCAGCAGTTACTCTGGGACTAGGATCCAGAATGAGCAGTTCTTC. It encodes CASSYSGTRIQNEQFF. The chain employs TRBV6-5 and TRBJ2-1; the match to TRBD2 covers 8 bases. CDR1 MNHEY and CDR2 SVGAGI come from the germline V gene. J gave up 7 bases and V 0 bases, and 8 bases lay outside the gene matches. The length of the CDR3 is 16 residues.

The genes are TRBV18 and TRBJ1-5; no definite D call. Trimming removed 1 base from V and 0 bases from J, with 10 bases in between. CDR3 length: 16 residues. Germline CDR1 and CDR2: KGHSH and LQKENI. Written as DNA, the CDR3 is TGTGCCAGCTCACCACTGGGCCAGAATAGCAATCAGCCCCAGCATTTT. It is translated as CASSPLGQNSNQPQHF.

The gene calls are TRBV19 and TRBJ1-1, with a tentative D call TRBD1 (5 bases). V lost 9 bases to trimming and J lost 5 bases, with 19 bases between them. In germline, CDR1 is LNHDA, CDR2 SQIVND (reference sequence). The CDR3 spans 14 residues. DNA of the CDR3: TGTGCCAGCTCGGACACTTCCCTACGGACTGAAGCTTTCTTT. Its translation: CASSDTSLRTEAFF.

V usage is TRBV18 and J usage is TRBJ1-1; a weak D match, TRBD1 (6 bases). CDR1 is KGHSH, CDR2 LQKENI, per germline. V was pared by 5 bases and J by 0 bases, with 22 bases between. The CDR3 runs 18 residues. The CDR3, as DNA: TGTGCCAGCTCAACGAGCAACCAGAGAGGGGGAATGAACACTGAAGCTTTCTTT. As protein: CASSTSNQRGGMNTEAFF.

Concerning this clone itself: Other nucleotide sequences in the sample specify the same CDR3. This chain uses TRBV5-4 with TRBJ2-3; D is uncertain. V gave up 4 bases and J gave up 1 base, with 7 bases separating them. The germline V gene has CDR1 SGHNT and CDR2 YYREEE (reference sequence). The CDR3 runs to 13 residues. The CDR3 DNA is TGTGCCAGCAGCAGTCGGGGCACAGATACGCAGTATTTT. It specifies CASSSRGTDTQYF. The whole variable domain, filled in from reference TRBV5-4 and TRBJ2-3, reads ETGVTQSPTHLIKTRGQQVTLRCSSQSGHNTVSWYQQALGQGPQFIFQYYREEENGRGNFPPRFSGLQFPNYSSELNVNALELDDSALYLCASSSRGTDTQYFGPGTRLTVL.

The chain combines TRBV6-5 with TRBJ1-6; 8 bases are a match to TRBD1. The V gene's germline CDR1 is MNHEY and CDR2 SVGAGI. Unmatched junction bases numbered 4, after V lost 7 bases and J lost 8 bases. There are 13 residues in the CDR3. DNA for the CDR3: TGTGCCAGCACCGGGACAGGTCATTCACCCCTCCACTTT. This encodes CASTGTGHSPLHF.

This chain links TRBV5-1 with TRBJ2-5; 11 bases map to TRBD2. V gave up 2 bases and J gave up 5 bases; unmatched junction bases: 5. The CDR3 totals 15 residues. Germline V gene sequence: CDR1 SGHRS, CDR2 YFSETQ. CDR3 in amino acids: CASSLTSGGGETQYF. The CDR3 DNA reads as TGCGCCAGCAGCTTAACTAGCGGGGGAGGTGAGACCCAGTACTTC.

This chain joins TRBV6-6 and TRBJ2-1, with D tentatively TRBD1 (5 bases). The ends were cut back, 5 bases at V and 9 bases at J, with 17 bases in the middle. Looked up from germline, CDR1 is MNHNY and CDR2 is SVGAGI (reference sequence). The CDR3 has 14 residues. CDR3 nucleotide sequence: TGTGCCAGCAGTCCCGGGCAGGGTGTCGGTGAGCAGTTCTTC. Residues: CASSPGQGVGEQFF.

The chain couples TRBV7-8 to TRBJ2-7, with D perhaps TRBD2 (5 bases). CDR3 size: 13 residues. The germline V gene encodes CDR1 SGHVS and CDR2 FQNEAQ. V lost 4 bases and J 7 bases, leaving 14 bases between the germline ends. CDR3 nucleotides: TGTGCCAGCAGCTCCGGACTCACGGGAGAGCAGTACTTC. Residues: CASSSGLTGEQYF.

CDR3 nucleotide sequence: TGTGCCAGCAGCCGAACTAGCGGGGGGGCGAATGAGCAGTTCTTC. Translation gives CASSRTSGGANEQFF. This chain joins TRBV4-2 and TRBJ2-1; 13 nucleotides agree with TRBD2. The J segment lost 7 bases and the V segment lost 4 bases, leaving 4 bases of the junction unmatched. Germline-derived CDR1 and CDR2 are LGHNA and YNFKEQ. The CDR3 consists of 15 residues.

J is TRBJ1-1 and V is TRBV7-9; tentatively, D is TRBD1 (5 bases). The CDR3 length is 15 residues. The V end was cut by 1 base, the J end by 5 bases, with 14 bases between. Germline assignment: CDR1 SEHNR and CDR2 FQNEAQ (reference sequence). CDR3 region: CASSLVGGQGTEAFF. CDR3 sequence (DNA): TGTGCCAGCAGCTTAGTGGGGGGTCAGGGTACTGAAGCTTTCTTT.

The chain links TRBV29-1 to TRBJ2-1; D is perhaps TRBD2 (6 bases). CDR3 size: 10 residues. V dropped 7 bases and J dropped 7 bases, with 8 bases sitting between them. Germline V gene data show CDR1 as SQVTM and CDR2 as ANQGSEA. The CDR3 coding sequence is TGCAGCGCCGCGGGGAATGAGCAGTTCTTC. Translating it yields CSAAGNEQFF.

The chain uses TRBV9 and TRBJ2-5, with TRBD1 matching 9 bases. The CDR3 loop spans 16 amino acids. The trim removed 0 bases at V and 2 bases at J, leaving 5 bases unmatched. CDR1 is SGDLS and CDR2 is YYNGEE in the germline V gene. The CDR3 here is CASSVVGTGIQETQYF. The CDR3, as DNA: TGTGCCAGCAGCGTAGTGGGGACAGGGATACAAGAGACCCAGTACTTC.

The J gene is TRBJ1-1, the V gene TRBV5-1; tentative D call: TRBD1 (5 bases). V was trimmed by 3 bases and J by 3 bases, leaving 9 bases between them. The CDR3 is 13 residues long. Germline CDR1 reads SGHRS; CDR2 reads YFSETQ. In DNA, the CDR3 is TGCGCCAGCAGCTCCGGGACTCACACTGAAGCTTTCTTT. Its protein product is CASSSGTHTEAFF.